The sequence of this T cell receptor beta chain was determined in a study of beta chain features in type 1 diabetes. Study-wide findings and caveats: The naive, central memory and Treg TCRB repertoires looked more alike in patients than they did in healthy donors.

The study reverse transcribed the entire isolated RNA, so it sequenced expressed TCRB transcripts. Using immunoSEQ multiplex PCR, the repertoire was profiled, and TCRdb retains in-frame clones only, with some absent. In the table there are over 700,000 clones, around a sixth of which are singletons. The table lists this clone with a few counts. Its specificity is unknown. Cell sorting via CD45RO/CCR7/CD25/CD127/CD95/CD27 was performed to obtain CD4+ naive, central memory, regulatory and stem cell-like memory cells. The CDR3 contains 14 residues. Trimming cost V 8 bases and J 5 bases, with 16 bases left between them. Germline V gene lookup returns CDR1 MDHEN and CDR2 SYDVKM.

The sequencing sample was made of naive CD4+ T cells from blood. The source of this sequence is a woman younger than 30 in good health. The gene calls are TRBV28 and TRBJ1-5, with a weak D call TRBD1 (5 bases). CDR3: CASRRRGEYQPQHF. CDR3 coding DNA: TGTGCCAGCCGGAGGCGGGGGGAGTATCAGCCCCAGCATTTT.